The 2 T cell receptor beta chains below were found in one sample sequenced in a study of T cells in Graves' hyperthyroidism and ophthalmopathy. TCR beta CDR3 region amplification was performed from RNA transcripts. First-round RT-PCR with HTBI primers amplified the TCR CDR3 region. TCRdb re-called the multiplex PCR reads through MiXCR, storing one row per CDR3 protein. The table lists roughly 350,000 distinct CDR3 sequences, roughly 14% of them singletons. The sequenced sample was blood. These receptors originate from a woman in her twenties or thirties with Graves' hyperthyroidism.

This clonotype was picked up a small number of times. The rearrangement links TRBV4-1 to TRBJ2-3, with D uncertain. Trimming stripped 1 base from V and 2 bases from J, with 7 bases between. Germline values: CDR1 MGHRA, CDR2 YSYEKL. CDR3 length equals 14 residues. The chain's CDR3 is CASSQVRSTDTQYF. The CDR3 DNA sequence: TGCGCCAGCAGCCAAGTTAGATCCACAGATACGCAGTATTTT.

This clonotype was recorded many times. The genes are TRBV20-1 and TRBJ2-7; possible D gene TRBD2, 5 bases. This CDR3 spans 14 amino acids. Germline lookup yields CDR1 DFQATT and CDR2 SNEGSKA (reference sequence). V lost 4 bases, J lost 2 bases, and 15 bases lay in between. CDR3 protein: CSATSLLVPYEQYF. The CDR3 coding sequence is TGCAGTGCTACCTCACTACTAGTCCCCTACGAGCAGTACTTC.